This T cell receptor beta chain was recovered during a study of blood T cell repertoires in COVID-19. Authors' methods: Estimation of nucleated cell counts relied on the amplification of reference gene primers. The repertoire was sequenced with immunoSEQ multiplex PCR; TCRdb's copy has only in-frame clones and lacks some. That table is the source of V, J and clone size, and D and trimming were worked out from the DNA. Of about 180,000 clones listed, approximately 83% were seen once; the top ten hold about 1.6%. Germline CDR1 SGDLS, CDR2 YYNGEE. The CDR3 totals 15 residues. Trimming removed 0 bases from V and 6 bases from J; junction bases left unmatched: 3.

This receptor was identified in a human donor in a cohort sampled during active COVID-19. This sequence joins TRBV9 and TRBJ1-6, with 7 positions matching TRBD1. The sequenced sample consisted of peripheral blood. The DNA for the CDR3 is TGTGCCAGCAGCGTAGCACAGGGGACTAATTCACCCCTCCACTTT. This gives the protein CASSVAQGTNSPLHF.